This entry concerns a single T cell receptor (beta chain). Its target is unknown. This entry is derived from a study of T cell responses to AZD1222 COVID-19 vaccine. Background on the study: Timing groups of about 4 and about 12 weeks for second doses were pooled.

This CDR3 contains 14 residues. Germline trimming cut 2 bases from V and 4 bases from J; bases unmatched to any gene: 2. Germline CDR1 is SNHLY and CDR2 is FYNNEI. Study-wide results and limits: Two doses of AZD1222 preceded a rise in Spike-specific TCR breadth and depth. Targeting of unmutated variant regions was reportedly seen in nearly half of spike-specific TCRs. Repertoire collection took place solely once the T cell response had peaked.

This table comes from immunoSEQ multiplex PCR, and its TCRdb copy is limited to in-frame clones, with some not included. The sample holds 100,000 or so clones, approximately 87% seen once. The sequence derives from an adult in good health. The rearrangement joins TRBV2 to TRBJ1-3; 7 nucleotides line up with TRBD1. Sample: peripheral blood, taken on day 0 of AZD1222 vaccination. CDR3 residues: CASSEQGEGNTIYF. CDR3 coding DNA: TGTGCCAGCAGTGAACAGGGGGAGGGAAACACCATATATTTT.